The sequence of this T cell receptor (beta chain) was determined in a study of PD-L1 blockade in urothelial cancer. Study at large: Blood was analyzed 3 weeks (second dose) and 6 weeks after treatment start.

Patients yielded 1 to 8 samples each, pretreatment and on-treatment. This clone turned up a few times. Sequencing was performed with immunoSEQ multiplex PCR; in TCRdb, only in-frame clones are kept and a portion is missing. The sample shows tens of thousands of clones, more than 65% of them seen only once. Germline V gene data show CDR1 as SNHLY and CDR2 as FYNNEI. The CDR3 length is 15 residues. The V end lost 11 bases, the J end lost 3 bases, and 21 bases lay between the germline ends. V usage is TRBV2 and J usage is TRBJ2-3; D might be TRBD2 (6 bases). This receptor was identified in a man aged 65-85 years with urothelial cancer. The sequencing here drew on PBMCs, taken around atezolizumab (anti-PD-L1) treatment. CDR3 sequence reads: CAGPTTRIVTDTQYF. CDR3 nucleotides: TGTGCCGGACCCACGACTAGGATTGTTACAGATACGCAGTATTTT.